The 27 T cell receptor beta chains listed next were all sequenced from one sample in a study of chemoradiotherapy in HPV16-positive cancers. Only in-frame clones appear in the TCRdb table, and some are missing; sequencing was by immunoSEQ multiplex PCR. The data contain about 11,000 clones, 75% of them singletons. Specimen collection occurred from a patient who underwent chemoradiotherapy. The receptor source for this set is a human donor with HPV-associated anogenital cancer.

DNA for the CDR3: TGCGCCAGCAGCTTGGTTCCAGATACGCAGTATTTT. As protein: CASSLVPDTQYF. The V gene is TRBV5-1, the J gene TRBJ2-3, with D unresolved. CDR1 and CDR2 from the germline V gene are SGHRS and YFSETQ. Trimming removed 0 bases at V and 4 bases at J, with 3 bases between. CDR3 length: 12 residues.

This clone has a handful of counts. V and J are TRBV6-4 and TRBJ2-1, with TRBD2 matching 8 bases. Germline CDR1 is MRHNA and CDR2 is SNTAGT. Unmatched junction bases numbered 5, after V lost 2 bases and J lost 8 bases. The length of the CDR3 is 14 residues. CDR3 DNA sequence: TGTGCCAGCAGTGACGGTCTAGCGGGCGATGAGCAGTTCTTC. This gives the protein CASSDGLAGDEQFF.

The chain links TRBV27 to TRBJ1-4, with TRBD1 matching 10 bases. V was clipped by 5 bases and J by 4 bases; unmatched bases: 7. Germline assignment: CDR1 MNHEY and CDR2 SMNVEV (reference sequence). The CDR3 is made up of 16 amino acids. The CDR3 loop reads CASSPGQGYGNEKLFF. CDR3 in DNA: TGTGCCAGCAGTCCGGGACAGGGGTATGGTAATGAAAAACTGTTTTTT. Full variable domain (missing parts from reference TRBV27 and TRBJ1-4): EAQVTQNPRYLITVTGKKLTVTCSQNMNHEYMSWYRQDPGLGLRQIYYSMNVEVTDKGDVPEGYKVSRKEKRNFPLILESPSPNQTSLYFCASSPGQGYGNEKLFFGSGTQLSVL.

The V and J genes are TRBV10-2 and TRBJ1-5; D is unclear. Germline assignment: CDR1 WSHSY and CDR2 SAAADI. V lost 4 bases and J lost 0, with 13 bases in between. The CDR3 covers 16 residues. The CDR3 DNA sequence: TGCGCCAGCAGTGGGAACCAGCTTTATAGCAATCAGCCCCAGCATTTT. Protein: CASSGNQLYSNQPQHF.

This clone was picked up one time. The gene calls are TRBV4-2 and TRBJ2-6; possibly TRBD2 for D (6 bases). This CDR3 contains 16 residues. The germline V gene has CDR1 LGHNA and CDR2 YNFKEQ. V was cut by 1 base and J by 2 bases, with 9 bases left in between. The CDR3 DNA sequence: TGTGCCAGCAGCCAAGCGGAGGGGCCTGGGGCCAACGTCCTGACTTTC. Translated: CASSQAEGPGANVLTF.

The chain couples TRBV7-3 to TRBJ2-3; 9 nucleotides align to TRBD2. CDR1 SGHTA and CDR2 FQGTGA come from the germline V gene. V lost 0 bases and J lost 4; bases outside the gene matches: 14. The CDR3 sequence is 19 residues long. The DNA of the CDR3 is TGTGCCAGCAGCTTAACTGGGCCGGCTAGCGGGATGTCCCCAGATACGCAGTATTTT. Its translation: CASSLTGPASGMSPDTQYF.

There are a few counts of this clone. V and J are TRBV6-1 and TRBJ1-1; no clear D gene. Deletions cut 8 bases from V and 0 bases from J, with 10 bases between. In germline, CDR1 is MNHNS, CDR2 SASEGT. CDR3 size: 13 residues. The CDR3 bases are TGTGCCAGCCAGGAGAATCTGAACACTGAAGCTTTCTTT. It is translated as CASQENLNTEAFF.

The chain carries TRBV9 and TRBJ2-1, with TRBD1 identical over 7 bases. V trimming: 1 base; J trimming: 7 bases; junction bases outside the gene matches: 8. Germline CDR1 reads SGDLS; CDR2 reads YYNGEE. The CDR3 totals 15 residues. DNA for the CDR3: TGTGCCAGCAGCGTATCAGGGGGACATGGTAATGAGCAGTTCTTC. It encodes CASSVSGGHGNEQFF.

This clone was counted a single time. The gene calls are TRBV7-6 and TRBJ2-3, with 10 bases fitting TRBD2. V was clipped by 5 bases and J by 2 bases; unmatched bases: 10. Germline V gives CDR1 SGHVS, CDR2 FNYEAQ. The CDR3 is 17 residues long. The CDR3 loop reads CASSRTAGGGVTDTQYF. The CDR3 region has the DNA TGTGCCAGCAGCCGTACAGCGGGAGGGGGCGTCACAGATACGCAGTATTTT.

The V gene is TRBV5-6, the J gene TRBJ2-7, with a possible D match to TRBD2 (5 bases). This CDR3 comprises 14 residues. V shed 3 bases and J shed 5 bases, with 15 bases lying between them. CDR1 SGHDT and CDR2 YYEEEE come from the germline V gene. The CDR3 here is CASSYGLDDNEQYF. For the CDR3, the DNA is TGTGCCAGCAGCTACGGACTGGATGACAACGAGCAGTACTTC.

The chain has TRBV2 and TRBJ2-1; no clear D gene. This CDR3 comprises 11 residues. V lost 7 bases and J lost 6, with 7 bases in between. Germline loops: CDR1 SNHLY, CDR2 FYNNEI. The DNA for the CDR3 is TGTGCCAGCACGCGCTTCAATGAGCAGTTCTTC. Its protein product is CASTRFNEQFF.

The chain carries TRBV5-1 and TRBJ2-7, with D possibly matching TRBD1 (6 bases). Trimming removed 1 base at V and 5 bases at J, with 16 bases between. Per the germline V gene, CDR1 is SGHRS and CDR2 is YFSETQ. The CDR3 is made up of 15 amino acids. CDR3 residues: CASSLFGGPGDEQYF. CDR3 in DNA: TGCGCCAGCAGCTTGTTTGGCGGACCAGGGGACGAGCAGTACTTC.

The V gene is TRBV29-1, the J gene TRBJ2-3; D is unclear. The V end was cut by 6 bases, the J end by 5 bases, with 9 bases between. The germline V gene encodes CDR1 SQVTM and CDR2 ANQGSEA. The CDR3 consists of 11 residues. The CDR3 nucleotides read TGCAGCGTCAGAATTGGAGATACGCAGTATTTT. Translated, it gives CSVRIGDTQYF.

Judged by abundance, this clone is large. The chain combines TRBV7-2 with TRBJ2-3; D unclear. Trimming shortened V by 2 bases and J by 6 bases, and 3 bases separated the two germline ends. The CDR3 extends over 11 amino acids. Germline-derived CDR1 and CDR2 are SGHTA and FQGNSA. CDR3 loop: CASSLRDTQYF. The CDR3 region has the DNA TGTGCCAGCAGCTTACGGGATACGCAGTATTTT.

The rearrangement joins TRBV6-1 to TRBJ2-7; perhaps TRBD1 as D (5 bases). With 2 bases removed from V and 3 bases from J, the gap between germline ends came to 14 bases. The germline V gene encodes CDR1 MNHNS and CDR2 SASEGT. This CDR3 is 15 amino acids long. CDR3 in amino acids: CASSEQGAADYEQYF. The CDR3 nucleotides read TGTGCCAGCAGTGAACAAGGGGCGGCCGACTACGAGCAGTACTTC.

The chain couples TRBV15 to TRBJ2-7, with 7 bases lining up with TRBD2. This CDR3 has 15 amino acids. V was clipped by 4 bases and J by 2 bases; unmatched bases: 8. Germline CDR1 reads LNHNV; CDR2 reads YYDKDF (reference sequence). In DNA form, the CDR3 reads TGTGCCACCAGCAAAGGACTAGAAGGAACCTACGAGCAGTACTTC. Translation: CATSKGLEGTYEQYF.

A few counts support this clone. The rearrangement joins TRBV5-1 to TRBJ1-4, with no clear D. Germline V gene lookup returns CDR1 SGHRS and CDR2 YFSETQ. The CDR3 totals 15 residues. Trimming stripped 4 bases from V and 4 bases from J, with 14 bases between. The CDR3 nucleotides are TGCGCCAGCAGCCCGGGCCAGGAGTTTAATGAAAAACTGTTTTTT. This translates into CASSPGQEFNEKLFF.

A few counts support this clone. The genes are TRBV4-3 and TRBJ2-7; the D is unclear. Germline values: CDR1 LGHNA, CDR2 YSLEER. The CDR3 runs to 15 residues. V lost 0 bases and J 3 bases, leaving 12 bases between the germline ends. The CDR3, as DNA: TGCGCCAGCAGCCAAGATCGCGGAACCCACTACGAGCAGTACTTC. Translation: CASSQDRGTHYEQYF.

The chain is built from TRBV19 and TRBJ1-2; 10 bases are a match to TRBD1. V shed 4 bases and J 8 bases; nucleotides not matched to a gene: 7. The CDR3 runs to 14 residues. Germline V gene lookup returns CDR1 LNHDA and CDR2 SQIVND (reference sequence). CDR3: CASSNPGQGFGYTF. The CDR3 nucleotides read TGTGCCAGTAGTAACCCGGGACAGGGGTTCGGCTACACCTTC.

The chain is built from TRBV19 and TRBJ2-1, with TRBD2 matching over 10 bases. Losses at the gene ends were 3 bases for V and 1 base for J; bases not matched to a gene: 3. From germline, CDR1 is LNHDA and CDR2 SQIVND (reference sequence). This CDR3 is built from 16 residues. The chain's CDR3 is CASSIVLAGSYNEQFF. CDR3 sequence (DNA): TGTGCCAGTAGTATCGTACTAGCGGGGTCCTACAATGAGCAGTTCTTC.

This clone has a single count. The chain is built from TRBV18 and TRBJ1-2; D ambiguous. The germline V gene encodes CDR1 KGHSH and CDR2 LQKENI. Trimming shortened V by 4 bases and J by 7 bases, and 16 bases separated the two germline ends. The CDR3 has 14 amino acids. The CDR3 DNA follows: TGTGCCAGCTCACGTGACCAGCTCATGAGTGGCTACACCTTC. Encoded protein: CASSRDQLMSGYTF.

The rearrangement joins TRBV5-1 to TRBJ2-4; D may be TRBD1 (7 bases). Germline lookup yields CDR1 SGHRS and CDR2 YFSETQ. With 4 bases removed from V and 14 bases from J, the gap between germline ends came to 16 bases. This CDR3 is 12 amino acids long. The CDR3 region has the DNA TGCGCCAGCAGCATTGGAGGGACAGCGGAGTACTTC. Translating gives CASSIGGTAEYF.

The rearrangement links TRBV5-1 to TRBJ2-1; D is ambiguous. This CDR3 comprises 12 residues. V lost 0 bases, J lost 9 bases, and 7 bases lay in between. From germline, CDR1 is SGHRS and CDR2 YFSETQ. The CDR3 loop is CASSLGISEQFF. The DNA of the CDR3 is TGCGCCAGCAGCTTGGGAATCAGTGAGCAGTTCTTC.

This sequence joins TRBV27 and TRBJ2-1; possible D gene TRBD1, 5 bases. The CDR3 loop spans 16 amino acids. Trimming removed 7 bases at V and 4 bases at J, with 20 bases between. Germline CDR1 and CDR2: MNHEY and SMNVEV (reference sequence). CDR3 sequence reads: CASNFLQAGKYNEQFF. CDR3 nucleotide sequence: TGTGCCAGCAATTTTTTACAGGCAGGTAAATACAATGAGCAGTTCTTC.

The chain couples TRBV4-3 to TRBJ1-2, with D possibly matching TRBD1 (5 bases). Germline V lookup: CDR1 LGHNA, CDR2 YSLEER. V was trimmed by 0 bases and J by 3 bases, leaving 20 bases between them. This CDR3 has 18 residues. The CDR3 reads CASSQDSGSSRGDYGYTF. Written as DNA, the CDR3 is TGCGCCAGCAGCCAAGATTCGGGGTCGTCGAGGGGTGACTATGGCTACACCTTC.

This chain links TRBV10-1 with TRBJ2-1; 7 bases are shared with TRBD2. V lost 4 bases to trimming and J lost 2 bases; unmatched junction nucleotides: 5. The germline CDR1 and CDR2 sequences are WNHNN and SYGVQD (reference sequence). CDR3 length equals 15 residues. CDR3 amino acids: CASSVGTIPYNEQFF. CDR3 DNA sequence: TGCGCCAGCAGTGTTGGGACTATCCCCTACAATGAGCAGTTCTTC.

V and J are TRBV28 and TRBJ1-4; D is perhaps TRBD1 (5 bases). The germline gives CDR1 MDHEN, CDR2 SYDVKM. V lost 7 bases and J 4 bases, leaving 10 bases between the germline ends. The CDR3 is made up of 13 amino acids. The DNA for the CDR3 is TGTGCCAGCAATGACAGAATTAATGAAAAACTGTTTTTT. Its protein product is CASNDRINEKLFF.